These 20 T cell receptor beta chains originate from one sample sequenced in a study of technical replicates of blood from a few donors. Generated by immunoSEQ multiplex PCR, the TCRdb table keeps only in-frame clones and is missing some. The top ten hold about 0.39% of the sample, which has about 72,000 clones, 80% to 95% seen once. The sample comprised T cells isolated from PBMCs. Receptors originate from a human donor in good health.

V usage is TRBV7-9 and J usage is TRBJ2-1; D is possibly TRBD2 (6 bases). The V gene lost 5 bases and the J gene lost 4 bases, with 15 bases spanning the gap. Germline V gene lookup returns CDR1 SEHNR and CDR2 FQNEAQ (reference sequence). CDR3 length equals 15 residues. CDR3 DNA sequence: TGTGCCAGCAGCCGCTCCGGGACTTATTACAATGAGCAGTTCTTC. Translation: CASSRSGTYYNEQFF.

The chain is built from TRBV9 and TRBJ2-7; 11 bases are shared with TRBD2. The CDR3 consists of 14 residues. With V trimmed by 2 bases and J by 4 bases, 2 bases remained unmatched. CDR1 and CDR2 from the germline V gene are SGDLS and YYNGEE. CDR3 DNA: TGTGCCAGCAGCGTGGGACTAGCGGAATACGAGCAGTACTTC. Translated: CASSVGLAEYEQYF.

CDR3 in DNA: TGTGCCATCAGTACAGGGTTAGCAGTGGGCACTGAAGCTTTCTTT. Its translation: CAISTGLAVGTEAFF. This chain links TRBV10-3 with TRBJ1-1, with D perhaps TRBD1 (6 bases). CDR1 is ENHRY, CDR2 SYGVKD, per germline. Trimming left V 5 bases short and J 4 bases short, with 17 bases between. The CDR3 extends over 15 amino acids.

The V call is TRBV7-9, the J call TRBJ1-1; D remains ambiguous. The germline V and J ends were trimmed by 2 bases and 7 bases, with 8 bases remaining between them. CDR3 size: 12 residues. Germline CDR1 and CDR2: SEHNR and FQNEAQ (reference sequence). The CDR3 nucleotides are TGTGCCAGCAGCTTAACACCCAATGAAGCTTTCTTT. Translating it yields CASSLTPNEAFF. The full variable domain, with the rest looked up from reference TRBV7-9 and TRBJ1-1, is DTGVSQNPRHKITKRGQNVTFRCDPISEHNRLYWYRQTLGQGPEFLTYFQNEAQLEKSRLLSDRFSAERPKGSFSTLEIQRTEQGDSAMYLCASSLTPNEAFFGQGTRLTVV.

This chain connects TRBV29-1 to TRBJ2-7, with 7 bases matching TRBD2. J lost 3 bases, V lost 4 bases, and 6 bases had no gene match. The V gene's germline CDR1 is SQVTM and CDR2 ANQGSEA. This CDR3 comprises 13 residues. The CDR3 is CSVGGGDGYEQYF. The DNA for the CDR3 is TGCAGCGTTGGGGGGGGTGATGGCTACGAGCAGTACTTC.

The chain carries TRBV29-1 and TRBJ1-1; tentative D call: TRBD1 (5 bases). V shed 6 bases and J shed 1 base, with 9 bases lying between them. Germline loops: CDR1 SQVTM, CDR2 ANQGSEA. This CDR3 is 12 amino acids long. The CDR3 nucleotides are TGCAGCGTGTATACAGGGAACACTGAAGCTTTCTTT. It translates to CSVYTGNTEAFF.

This chain uses TRBV10-3 with TRBJ1-4; D is undetermined. The CDR3 is 16 amino acids. Trimming shortened V by 0 bases and J by 5 bases, and 13 bases separated the two germline ends. CDR1 ENHRY and CDR2 SYGVKD come from the germline V gene. The CDR3: CAISESAAASNEKLFF. CDR3 DNA: TGTGCCATCAGTGAGTCGGCAGCAGCGAGCAATGAAAAACTGTTTTTT.

This rearrangement joins TRBV28 to TRBJ2-5; TRBD1 aligns across 7 bases. Germline assignment: CDR1 MDHEN and CDR2 SYDVKM. The CDR3 has 16 amino acids. V lost 7 bases to trimming and J lost 5 bases; unmatched junction nucleotides: 16. CDR3 loop: CASTPNRGLRSETQYF. The CDR3 DNA sequence: TGTGCCAGCACCCCAAACAGGGGCTTGAGGTCGGAGACCCAGTACTTC.

The V and J genes are TRBV28 and TRBJ2-7; TRBD1 matches 10 bases. Germline V gene sequence: CDR1 MDHEN, CDR2 SYDVKM. With 6 bases clipped from V and 3 bases from J, the junction kept 11 bases outside the gene matches. CDR3 length: 16 amino acids. The CDR3 DNA is TGTGCCAGCAGCCCTTCTGACAGGGGGCGTTTCTACGAGCAGTACTTC. Protein product: CASSPSDRGRFYEQYF.

This chain links TRBV11-2 with TRBJ2-5, with 7 bases aligning to TRBD2. CDR1 is SGHAT, CDR2 FQNNGV, per germline. The CDR3 is 16 residues long. Trimming at V came to 4 bases and at J to 4 bases, leaving 12 bases not matched to a gene. The DNA for the CDR3 is TGTGCCAGCAGCTCCACTTACAGCGGGGCGAGAGAGACCCAGTACTTC. Translation: CASSSTYSGARETQYF.

This chain connects TRBV6-6 to TRBJ2-5; D possibly corresponds to TRBD2 (5 bases). The CDR3 covers 14 residues. Trimming took 1 base from V and 5 from J, leaving 11 bases between them. Germline V CDR1 and CDR2: MNHNY, SVGAGI (reference sequence). This CDR3 is CASSYFRTGETQYF. The CDR3 coding sequence is TGTGCCAGCAGTTACTTCCGGACTGGGGAGACCCAGTACTTC.

This rearrangement joins TRBV18 to TRBJ2-1; 8 bases fit TRBD2. Germline CDR1 KGHSH, CDR2 LQKENI. The junction had 9 bases not matched to a gene; V was cut back by 2 bases and J by 9 bases. The CDR3 is 15 residues long. The CDR3 nucleotides are TGTGCCAGCTCACCAAGTGGCGGGAGGATCCGTGAGCAGTTCTTC. Its translation is CASSPSGGRIREQFF.

The chain couples TRBV6-5 to TRBJ2-7, with D possibly TRBD1 on 5 matching bases. CDR1 MNHEY and CDR2 SVGAGI come from the germline V gene. There are 15 residues in the CDR3. V lost 2 bases, J lost 0 bases, and 11 bases lay in between. The CDR3 coding sequence is TGTGCCAGCAGTTACCCGGCAGGGCCCTCCTACGAGCAGTACTTC. Encoded protein: CASSYPAGPSYEQYF.

The CDR3 nucleotides read TGTGCCAGCAGCACTAGCGGGATCGTAAATGAGCAGTTCTTC. Translating gives CASSTSGIVNEQFF. The chain carries TRBV13 and TRBJ2-1; 10 nucleotides align to TRBD2. The CDR3 has 14 residues. J gave up 7 bases and V 5 bases, and 5 bases lay outside the gene matches. Germline assignment: CDR1 PRHDT and CDR2 FYEKMQ (reference sequence).

This clone was found once. V gene TRBV18 combines with J gene TRBJ2-7; no clear D. CDR3 length: 12 amino acids. V gave up 0 bases and J gave up 6 bases, with 6 bases separating them. Germline V CDR1 and CDR2: KGHSH, LQKENI. For the CDR3, the DNA is TGTGCCAGCTCACCACCTGGGCGCGAGCAGTACTTC. It yields the protein CASSPPGREQYF. Full variable domain (missing parts from reference TRBV18 and TRBJ2-7): NAGVMQNPRHLVRRRGQEARLRCSPMKGHSHVYWYRQLPEEGLKFMVYLQKENIIDESGMPKERFSAEFPKEGPSILRIQQVVRGDSAAYFCASSPPGREQYFGPGTRLTVT.

CDR3 DNA: TGTGCCAGCTCACCAGGATACCGGACAACCTACGAGCAGTACTTC. Its translation is CASSPGYRTTYEQYF. This chain uses TRBV18 with TRBJ2-7, with TRBD1 as a possible D gene (5 bases). CDR3 length: 15 residues. The germline gives CDR1 KGHSH, CDR2 LQKENI. The V end lost 2 bases, the J end lost 2 bases, and 13 bases lay between the germline ends.

The chain uses TRBV27 and TRBJ1-2; D unclear. The CDR3 spans 13 residues. Per germline, CDR1 MNHEY and CDR2 SMNVEV (reference sequence). Trimming cost V 3 bases and J 4 bases, with 9 bases left between them. The CDR3: CASSFGRTYGYTF. For the CDR3, the DNA is TGTGCCAGCAGTTTTGGCCGTACCTATGGCTACACCTTC.

The genes are TRBV5-4 and TRBJ2-7, with TRBD1 matching over 10 bases. The ends lost 4 bases at V and 4 bases at J; junction bases unmatched: 5. The germline V gene encodes CDR1 SGHNT and CDR2 YYREEE (reference sequence). The length of the CDR3 is 14 residues. The CDR3 DNA sequence: TGTGCCAGCAGCCCGGGGGACAGGGGATACGAGCAGTACTTC. Translated, it gives CASSPGDRGYEQYF.

V usage is TRBV5-4 and J usage is TRBJ1-3, with D perhaps TRBD1 (6 bases). Deletions cut 2 bases from V and 4 bases from J, with 10 bases between. The CDR3 runs 14 residues. The germline CDR1 and CDR2 sequences are SGHNT and YYREEE (reference sequence). In nucleotides, the CDR3 is TGTGCCAGCAGCTTTTCAGGGACAGGAAACACCATATATTTT. This translates into CASSFSGTGNTIYF.

The gene calls are TRBV7-3 and TRBJ2-1; 9 positions agree with TRBD1. The CDR3 has 15 amino acids. V was pared by 5 bases and J by 7 bases, with 9 bases of the junction left unmatched. Germline V gene lookup returns CDR1 SGHTA and CDR2 FQGTGA. The CDR3 here is CASSRGQGQPNEQFF. The CDR3 DNA follows: TGTGCCAGCAGCCGGGGACAGGGCCAACCTAATGAGCAGTTCTTC.